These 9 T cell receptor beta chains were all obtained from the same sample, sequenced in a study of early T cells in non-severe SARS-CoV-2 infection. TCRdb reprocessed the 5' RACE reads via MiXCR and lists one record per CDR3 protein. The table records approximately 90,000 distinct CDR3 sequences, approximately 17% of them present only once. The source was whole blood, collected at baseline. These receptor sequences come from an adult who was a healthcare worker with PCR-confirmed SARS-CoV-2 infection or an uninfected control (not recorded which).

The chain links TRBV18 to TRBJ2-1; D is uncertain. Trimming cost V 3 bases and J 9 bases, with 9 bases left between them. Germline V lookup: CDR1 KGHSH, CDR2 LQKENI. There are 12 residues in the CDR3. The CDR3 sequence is CASSPREAEQFF. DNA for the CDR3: TGTGCCAGCTCACCGAGAGAAGCTGAGCAGTTCTTC.

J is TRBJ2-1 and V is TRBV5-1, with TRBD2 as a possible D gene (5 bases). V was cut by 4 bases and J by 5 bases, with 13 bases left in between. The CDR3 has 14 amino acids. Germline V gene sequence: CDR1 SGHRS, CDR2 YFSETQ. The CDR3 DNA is TGCGCCAGCAGCCGGACTGGACCTAACAATGAGCAGTTCTTC. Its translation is CASSRTGPNNEQFF.

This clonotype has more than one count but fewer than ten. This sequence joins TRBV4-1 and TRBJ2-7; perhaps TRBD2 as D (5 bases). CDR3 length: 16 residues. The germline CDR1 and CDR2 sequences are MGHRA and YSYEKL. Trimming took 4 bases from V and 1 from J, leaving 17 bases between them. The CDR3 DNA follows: TGCGCCAGCAGCCGGGAGAACTCCCCACGATCCTACGAGCAGTACTTC. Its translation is CASSRENSPRSYEQYF.

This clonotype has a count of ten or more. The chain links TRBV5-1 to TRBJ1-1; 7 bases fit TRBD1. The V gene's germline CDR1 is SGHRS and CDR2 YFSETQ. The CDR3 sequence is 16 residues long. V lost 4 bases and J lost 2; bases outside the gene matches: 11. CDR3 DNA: TGCGCCAGCAGCCAGGGACAGAACCAATTCAACACTGAAGCTTTCTTT. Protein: CASSQGQNQFNTEAFF.

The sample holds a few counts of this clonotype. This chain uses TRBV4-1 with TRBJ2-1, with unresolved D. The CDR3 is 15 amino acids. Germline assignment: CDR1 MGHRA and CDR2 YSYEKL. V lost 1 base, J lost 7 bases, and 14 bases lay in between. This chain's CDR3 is CASSQVGLAANEQFF. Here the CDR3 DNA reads TGCGCCAGCAGCCAAGTTGGGTTGGCGGCTAATGAGCAGTTCTTC.

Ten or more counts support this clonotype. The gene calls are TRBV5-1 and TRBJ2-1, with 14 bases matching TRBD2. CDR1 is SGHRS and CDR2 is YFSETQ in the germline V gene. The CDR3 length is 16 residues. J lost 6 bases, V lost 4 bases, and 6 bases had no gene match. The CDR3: CASSMAGTSGSNEQFF. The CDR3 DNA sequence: TGCGCCAGCAGCATGGCCGGGACTAGCGGGAGCAATGAGCAGTTCTTC.

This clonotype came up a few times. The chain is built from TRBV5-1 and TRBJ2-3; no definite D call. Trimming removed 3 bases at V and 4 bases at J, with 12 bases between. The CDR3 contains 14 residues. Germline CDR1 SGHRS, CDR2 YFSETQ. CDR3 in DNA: TGCGCCAGCAGCTCGGTACCGTCGGCAGATACGCAGTATTTT. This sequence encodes CASSSVPSADTQYF.

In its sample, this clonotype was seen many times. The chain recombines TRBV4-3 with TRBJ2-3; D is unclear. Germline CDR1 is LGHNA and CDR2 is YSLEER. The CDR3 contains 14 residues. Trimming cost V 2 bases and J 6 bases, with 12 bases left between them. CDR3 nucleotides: TGCGCCAGCAGCCAAAACGGTCTGAGGGATACGCAGTATTTT. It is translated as CASSQNGLRDTQYF.

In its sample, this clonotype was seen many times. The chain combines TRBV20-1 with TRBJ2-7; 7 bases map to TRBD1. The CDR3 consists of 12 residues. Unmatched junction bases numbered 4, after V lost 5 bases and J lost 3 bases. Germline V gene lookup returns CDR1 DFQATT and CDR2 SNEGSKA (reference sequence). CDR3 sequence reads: CSAWDSGYEQYF. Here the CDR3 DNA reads TGCAGTGCTTGGGACAGCGGCTACGAGCAGTACTTC.